This T cell receptor beta chain was captured by sequencing in a study of cytomegalovirus exposure and HLA in healthy donors. Overall study context: Ancestry clustering placed 70% to 90% of approximately 420 genotyped donors in the Caucasian-associated cluster. Study findings and constraints: Some public TCRs appeared in many individuals, while most sequences were rare. Association with HLA alleles at 0.05 false discovery rate was found for 16,951 TCR beta sequences in a later analysis. Per a prior analysis, the majority of TCR beta V segments were productive roughly 87% or roughly 30% of the time.

The V gene end was trimmed by 4 bases and the J gene end by 6 bases; junction bases not matched to a gene: 9. This CDR3 has 15 amino acids. The V gene's germline CDR1 is SGHVT and CDR2 SQSDAQ. This clone was counted once. Its antigen is still unknown. With 60 Vbeta and 13 Jbeta primers, the PCR was carried out. Generated by immunoSEQ multiplex PCR, the TCRdb table keeps only in-frame clones and is missing some. The sample carries around 170,000 clones, about three quarters recorded once. The sample comprised PBMCs. This receptor was identified in a man aged 18 to 29 in good health and CMV-seronegative. The chain is built from TRBV7-4 and TRBJ2-7, with TRBD1 matching over 10 bases. The CDR3 nucleotides are TGTGCCAGCAGCTCCCGGGACAGGGGAAAATTCGAGCAGTACTTC. Protein sequence: CASSSRDRGKFEQYF.